The 32 T cell receptor beta chains below were found in one sample sequenced in a study of blood T cells in healthy people across ages. For the second PCR, which ran for roughly 7 to 11 cycles, a sample-barcoded 5' primer and a J-beta primer mix were used. TCRdb processed the 5' RACE reads anew with MiXCR; each CDR3 protein has one entry. The sample holds some 1.1 million distinct CDR3 sequences, more than 30% seen once. Material: blood. These receptors all stem from a young man in good health.

The chain carries TRBV7-9 and TRBJ1-1; D uncertain. Trimming removed 3 bases from V and 7 bases from J, with 9 bases in between. This CDR3 contains 12 residues. Germline CDR1 reads SEHNR; CDR2 reads FQNEAQ (reference sequence). CDR3 coding DNA: TGTGCCAGCAGCTTGCGGGGTGTTGAAGCTTTCTTT. This translates into CASSLRGVEAFF.

The V call is TRBV4-1, the J call TRBJ1-1; D might be TRBD1 (6 bases). Looked up from germline, CDR1 is MGHRA and CDR2 is YSYEKL. The CDR3 has 13 amino acids. Trimming took 2 bases from V and 7 from J, leaving 11 bases between them. CDR3 sequence (DNA): TGCGCCAGCAGCCAAACAGCGACAGGTGAAGCTTTCTTT. Translated, it gives CASSQTATGEAFF.

There are many counts of this clonotype. The CDR3 coding sequence is TGTGCCAGCAGCCCTAACCCCCTAGCGGGGGTTAATACGCAGTATTTT. Its translation: CASSPNPLAGVNTQYF. V gene TRBV4-2 combines with J gene TRBJ2-3; the match to TRBD2 covers 10 bases. The CDR3 consists of 16 residues. Trimming took 4 bases from V and 7 from J; bases not matched to a gene: 11. Germline V lookup: CDR1 LGHNA, CDR2 YNFKEQ.

This sequence joins TRBV6-2 or TRBV6-3 and TRBJ2-3; D is possibly TRBD1 (6 bases). Trimming cost V 2 bases and J 2 bases, with 8 bases left between them. The V gene's germline CDR1 is MNHEY and CDR2 SVGEGT. This CDR3 region has 14 residues. This chain's CDR3 is CASSYQGITDTQYF. The CDR3 region has the DNA TGTGCCAGCAGTTACCAGGGGATCACAGATACGCAGTATTTT.

Comments on this clonotype: A clone one base away is much larger, so this may be a read error. The chain recombines TRBV20-1 with TRBJ2-1, with 8 nucleotides matching TRBD2. The germline CDR1 and CDR2 sequences are DFQATT and SNEGSKA (reference sequence). The CDR3 is 15 amino acids. The CDR3 region is CGASSLAGDYNEQFF. For the CDR3, the DNA is TGCGGTGCTAGCTCGCTAGCGGGTGATTACAATGAGCAGTTCTTC.

This chain links TRBV20-1 with TRBJ2-5; possible D gene TRBD1, 6 bases. Deletions cut 0 bases from V and 5 bases from J, with 19 bases between. Germline CDR1 DFQATT, CDR2 SNEGSKA (reference sequence). CDR3 length: 16 amino acids. The CDR3: CSARDAVVGDTETQYF. The CDR3 bases are TGCAGTGCTAGAGATGCAGTCGTCGGGGACACGGAGACCCAGTACTTC.

The V call is TRBV6-5, the J call TRBJ2-1, with 9 positions matching TRBD2. The germline gives CDR1 MNHEY, CDR2 SVGAGI. With V trimmed by 2 bases and J by 3 bases, 8 bases remained unmatched. The CDR3 extends over 17 amino acids. CDR3 in amino acids: CASSYPPVAGVYNEQFF. The CDR3 region has the DNA TGTGCCAGCAGTTACCCTCCCGTAGCGGGGGTCTACAATGAGCAGTTCTTC.

The chain links TRBV27 to TRBJ2-3; TRBD1 or TRBD2 may be the D gene (5 bases each). Per the germline V gene, CDR1 is MNHEY and CDR2 is SMNVEV (reference sequence). Trimming pared 3 bases from V and 3 bases from J, leaving 16 bases between. This CDR3 is built from 16 residues. The CDR3 loop reads CASSLQGDGLTDTQYF. Here the CDR3 DNA reads TGTGCCAGCAGTTTGCAAGGGGACGGGTTGACAGATACGCAGTATTTT.

The V gene is TRBV10-3, the J gene TRBJ1-1; the match to TRBD1 covers 10 bases. Germline V lookup: CDR1 ENHRY, CDR2 SYGVKD. The CDR3 contains 14 residues. Trimming took 4 bases from V and 5 from J; bases not matched to a gene: 4. DNA of the CDR3: TGTGCCATCAGTGGTGACAGGGGGCATACTGAAGCTTTCTTT. Encoded protein: CAISGDRGHTEAFF.

This sequence joins TRBV27 and TRBJ1-1; 7 bases are shared with TRBD1. Losses at the gene ends were 8 bases for V and 3 bases for J; bases not matched to a gene: 12. CDR3 length: 15 residues. Per the germline V gene, CDR1 is MNHEY and CDR2 is SMNVEV (reference sequence). The CDR3, as DNA: TGTGCCAGCGCAGCGGTGGACAGGATCTACACTGAAGCTTTCTTT. It encodes CASAAVDRIYTEAFF.

This clonotype was detected a few times. The CDR3 loop reads CASSEYQGEINSPLHF. CDR3 coding DNA: TGTGCCAGCAGTGAATACCAGGGCGAGATTAATTCACCCCTCCACTTT. J is TRBJ1-6 and V is TRBV25-1; a weak D match, TRBD1 (5 bases). The CDR3 loop spans 16 amino acids. CDR1 and CDR2 from the germline V gene are MGHDK and SYGVNS. V gave up 0 bases and J gave up 6 bases, with 12 bases separating them.

The chain joins TRBV30 to TRBJ1-1; D perhaps matches TRBD1 (5 bases). Trimming took off 4 bases at V and 6 bases at J, with 18 bases between the two ends. There are 14 residues in the CDR3. The germline gives CDR1 GTSNPN, CDR2 SVGIG (reference sequence). This CDR3 is CAWKSPGKPAEAFF. DNA of the CDR3: TGTGCCTGGAAGTCCCCAGGGAAGCCGGCTGAAGCTTTCTTT.

A remark on this clonotype: At one end, the junction sequence differs from germline, possibly due to a read error. The rearrangement links TRBV15 to TRBJ1-2; no firm D call. The CDR3 runs 13 residues. In germline, CDR1 is LNHNV, CDR2 YYDKDF (reference sequence). CDR3 sequence: CAISRAESYGYTF. In DNA, the CDR3 is TGTGCCATCAGCAGAGCGGAAAGCTATGGCTACACCTTC. Based on the CDR3 plus reference TRBV15 and TRBJ1-2, the full variable domain is DAMVIQNPRYQVTQFGKPVTLSCSQTLNHNVMYWYQQKSSQAPKLLFHYYDKDFNNEADTPDNFQSRRPNTSFCFLDIRSPGLGDTAMYLCAISRAESYGYTFGSGTRLTVV.

The chain recombines TRBV7-3 with TRBJ2-1, with D possibly being TRBD1 (5 bases). V was pared by 5 bases and J by 8 bases, with 16 bases between. This CDR3 has 14 residues. Germline CDR1 SGHTA, CDR2 FQGTGA. CDR3 residues: CASSRPIEGDEQFF. CDR3 nucleotides: TGTGCCAGCAGCCGACCGATTGAAGGGGATGAGCAGTTCTTC.

The table lists this clonotype with a few counts. V and J are TRBV5-1 and TRBJ2-5; D perhaps matches TRBD1 (6 bases). V lost 6 bases to trimming and J lost 1 base, with 13 bases between them. The CDR3 spans 14 residues. Germline values: CDR1 SGHRS, CDR2 YFSETQ. In DNA, the CDR3 is TGCGCCAGCAAACCCACAGGGACCCAAGAGACCCAGTACTTC. It codes for CASKPTGTQETQYF.

This clonotype was observed a few times. This chain uses TRBV4-3 with TRBJ1-2; D remains ambiguous. CDR1 and CDR2 (germline): LGHNA, YSLEER. V lost 0 bases and J 11 bases, leaving 13 bases between the germline ends. The CDR3 spans 13 residues. CDR3 in DNA: TGCGCCAGCAGCCAAGATCGGTCTCGTTGGTACACCTTC. It yields the protein CASSQDRSRWYTF.

This clonotype was counted a single time. A much larger clone lies one base from this, so it may be a read error. CDR3 region: CAGSYRVNTEAFF. The CDR3 region has the DNA TGTGCCGGCAGTTACAGGGTGAACACTGAAGCTTTCTTT. The chain links TRBV6-2 or TRBV6-3 to TRBJ1-1, with D perhaps matching TRBD1 (6 bases). CDR1 and CDR2 from the germline V gene are MNHEY and SVGEGT. CDR3 length: 13 amino acids.

Only a few counts were recorded for this clonotype. The chain combines TRBV12-3 or TRBV12-4 with TRBJ1-4; perhaps TRBD1 as D (6 bases). The CDR3 covers 14 residues. Trimming cost V 3 bases and J 4 bases, with 9 bases left between them. The CDR3 region has the DNA TGTGCCAGCAGTTTCGGACAGCTTAATGAAAAACTGTTTTTT. Its translation is CASSFGQLNEKLFF.

A few counts support this clonotype. This rearrangement joins TRBV12-5 to TRBJ2-7; D might be TRBD1 (6 bases). CDR3 length: 15 amino acids. The germline CDR1 and CDR2 sequences are LGHNT and FRNRAP. Trimming removed 1 base at V and 2 bases at J, with 12 bases between. The CDR3 region has the DNA TGTGCTAGTGGTTTGGGGCACAGGGCCACCTACGAGCAGTACTTC. Amino acids: CASGLGHRATYEQYF.

J is TRBJ2-2 and V is TRBV4-3; possibly TRBD1 for D (7 bases). This CDR3 is 16 amino acids long. The germline CDR1 and CDR2 sequences are LGHNA and YSLEER. The V and J ends lost 0 bases and 3 bases respectively, with 11 bases between them. The CDR3 region is CASSQEGGGDTGELFF. Written as DNA, the CDR3 is TGCGCCAGCAGCCAAGAAGGAGGGGGCGACACCGGGGAGCTGTTTTTT.

The J gene is TRBJ2-5, the V gene TRBV20-1; no firm D call. Germline-derived CDR1 and CDR2 are DFQATT and SNEGSKA (reference sequence). There are 12 residues in the CDR3. The V end was cut by 6 bases, the J end by 1 base, with 9 bases between. CDR3 in amino acids: CSAPVAQETQYF. The DNA of the CDR3 is TGCAGTGCCCCCGTAGCCCAAGAGACCCAGTACTTC.

This clonotype was detected once. The CDR3 DNA is TGTGCCAGCAACAGCGGGGGGGCGGGCAATGAGCAGTACTTC. Translation gives CASNSGGAGNEQYF. V usage is TRBV9 and J usage is TRBJ2-1; 10 nucleotides agree with TRBD2. The J call may be incorrect, as the DNA end agrees better with TRBJ2-7. CDR3 length equals 14 residues. Germline CDR1 is SGDLS and CDR2 is YYNGEE.

The V call is TRBV4-1, the J call TRBJ1-1, with D possibly being TRBD1 (5 bases). Looked up from germline, CDR1 is MGHRA and CDR2 is YSYEKL. Trimming took 0 bases from V and 4 from J, leaving 18 bases between them. CDR3 length equals 17 residues. The CDR3 protein is CASSQDRRQGLSTEAFF. The CDR3 DNA reads as TGCGCCAGCAGCCAAGATAGGAGGCAGGGCTTGAGCACTGAAGCTTTCTTT.

This clonotype was counted ten times or more. The J gene is TRBJ2-1, the V gene TRBV20-1; 7 nucleotides line up with TRBD1. Trimming cost V 4 bases and J 8 bases; bases outside gene matches: 11. CDR1 is DFQATT, CDR2 SNEGSKA, per germline (reference sequence). This CDR3 region has 14 residues. The CDR3 DNA is TGCAGTGCTATCCCCTCCGACAGGGACCATGAGCAGTTCTTC. Translated, it gives CSAIPSDRDHEQFF.

The chain carries TRBV7-2 and TRBJ2-1, with TRBD1 identical over 7 bases. V lost 4 bases and J lost 8; bases outside the gene matches: 8. In germline, CDR1 is SGHTA, CDR2 FQGNSA. CDR3 length: 14 residues. CDR3 residues: CASSYDREDDEQFF. CDR3 bases: TGTGCCAGCAGCTATGACAGGGAAGACGATGAGCAGTTCTTC.

This clonotype was found once. Possible read error: a much larger clone is one base away. The rearrangement joins TRBV12-3 or TRBV12-4 to TRBJ2-7; D remains unclear. The tail of the sequence fits TRBJ2-5 better, so the J call may be wrong. The CDR3 covers 14 residues. The CDR3 protein is CANSLTPAPETQYF. DNA for the CDR3: TGTGCCAACAGTTTGACACCAGCGCCAGAGACCCAGTACTTC.

This clonotype was seen a single time. V and J are TRBV2 and TRBJ1-5; no reliable D call. Trimming removed 2 bases from V and 7 bases from J, with 15 bases in between. Germline values: CDR1 SNHLY, CDR2 FYNNEI. The CDR3 covers 15 residues. CDR3 in DNA: TGTGCCAGCAGTGAAAACTTACCGGGCGAGCAGCCCCAGCATTTT. Encoded protein: CASSENLPGEQPQHF.

The sample holds a few counts of this clonotype. This chain links TRBV5-1 with TRBJ2-7, with D possibly matching TRBD2 (6 bases). V was shortened by 0 bases and J by 3 bases, with 13 bases between the two germline ends. This CDR3 comprises 15 residues. Germline CDR1 reads SGHRS; CDR2 reads YFSETQ. The CDR3 is CASSLAGLSLYEQYF. The CDR3 DNA follows: TGCGCCAGCAGCTTGGCCGGACTATCCCTCTACGAGCAGTACTTC.

The CDR3 sequence is CASRLTGGTEAFF. The DNA for the CDR3 is TGCGCCAGCAGGCTGACAGGGGGCACTGAAGCTTTCTTT. The chain carries TRBV4-3 and TRBJ1-1; TRBD1 matches 9 bases. The germline V gene encodes CDR1 LGHNA and CDR2 YSLEER. Unmatched junction bases numbered 3, after V lost 6 bases and J lost 4 bases. This CDR3 contains 13 residues.

This clonotype came up a few times. The V call is TRBV28, the J call TRBJ2-3; possible D gene TRBD2, 5 bases. Looked up from germline, CDR1 is MDHEN and CDR2 is SYDVKM. The CDR3 consists of 14 residues. V shed 4 bases and J shed 5 bases, with 13 bases lying between them. The DNA for the CDR3 is TGTGCCAGCAGTTCGCCTGCAACTAGAGATACGCAGTATTTT. Translation gives CASSSPATRDTQYF.

The chain links TRBV12-3 or TRBV12-4 to TRBJ2-5, with D unresolved. The length of the CDR3 is 14 residues. V was shortened by 5 bases and J by 2 bases, with 12 bases between the two germline ends. DNA for the CDR3: TGTGCCAGCAGTCCCCACAACCGACAAGAGACCCAGTACTTC. Amino acids: CASSPHNRQETQYF.

The rearrangement uses TRBV6-5 and TRBJ1-1; 8 bases match TRBD1. This CDR3 region has 13 residues. CDR1 is MNHEY, CDR2 SVGAGI, per germline. V gave up 0 bases and J gave up 9 bases; unmatched junction bases: 3. The CDR3 sequence: CASSYSARGQAFF. The CDR3 region has the DNA TGTGCCAGCAGTTACTCGGCCAGGGGGCAAGCTTTCTTT.